This is a list of T cell receptor beta chains from one sample in a study of blood T cell repertoires in COVID-19. Profiled with immunoSEQ multiplex PCR; TCRdb holds only in-frame clones, not every one. This table has 280,000 or so clones, under 90% appearing once. Sequencing was done on a sample of peripheral blood. The receptors were sampled from a woman in her forties or fifties who had recovered from COVID-19. Both conserved end residues are trimmed from each CDR3. D genes are given only for firm matches.

CDR3 | V | D
ASSQDLGTGDYGYT | TRBV14 | TRBD1
ASSPDRGHGETQY | TRBV5-1 | TRBD1
SVEGTSGGDTDTQY | TRBV29-1 | TRBD2
ASSEGVRTEAF | TRBV2 | NA
ASKPPGTAYSYEQY | TRBV28 | TRBD1
ASSPTGDSPLH | TRBV4-2 | NA
ASSKWDWGTRGTEQY | TRBV21-1 | NA
ASSNSGDTQY | TRBV7-3 | TRBD2
AGGQGRNYGYT | TRBV6-5 | TRBD1
ASSPQRGNYGYT | TRBV9 | NA
ASSLLGGISEQY | TRBV3-1/TRBV3-2 | NA
ASSTHLVGQADTEAF | TRBV21-1 | NA
ASRNDWGLGGEKLF | TRBV19 | NA
ASSYSFAEAF | TRBV6-2/TRBV6-3 | NA
ASSLLSGFVGQETQY | TRBV28 | NA
ASSNRGGSGRDTQY | TRBV19 | TRBD2
ASTPRGQLNSPLH | TRBV6-6 | NA
ASSTTGQGYGYT | TRBV19 | TRBD1
ASSREFGKNIQY | TRBV27 | NA
ASSQDLAGGTLKTQY | TRBV4-3 | TRBD2
ASSPNPGGRQF | TRBV7-3 | TRBD2
ASSRGLAGFYEQY | TRBV11-1 | TRBD2
ASRYSGANVLT | TRBV19 | NA
ASSQEDRGTGELF | TRBV4-3 | TRBD1
ASSQDLGQGAGANVLT | TRBV3-1/TRBV3-2 | TRBD1
AILGGSYNEQF | TRBV10-3 | NA
ASSLDLNTGELF | TRBV11-2 | NA
ASSTAGGSKNIQY | TRBV7-2 | TRBD2
ASSKKREGGNEQF | TRBV11-3 | TRBD2
ASTDKRGWGYT | TRBV19 | NA
ASSQDGEGTYNEQF | TRBV4-3 | TRBD2
ASSLDRGTDTQY | TRBV7-2 | TRBD1
ASSQEASRVAGYNEQF | TRBV3-1/TRBV3-2 | TRBD2
ASSPGGYNNEQF | TRBV28 | NA
SARVVHEQY | TRBV20-1 | NA
ASSPPGQNNNEQF | TRBV18 | TRBD1
ASSPQGAPTYEQY | TRBV18 | TRBD1
ASSTRDSYEQY | TRBV7-9 | TRBD1
ASSYFTHSEQY | TRBV6-5 | NA
SASKGVQSPLH | TRBV20-1 | NA
ASSGDTLNTEAF | TRBV5-1 | NA
ASSLVPGAEAF | TRBV7-2 | NA
ASSIRSNSYEQY | TRBV19 | NA
ASSQSSDTQY | TRBV4-2 | NA
ASSPPLAGVPAEQF | TRBV18 | TRBD2
ASSQDQAGSSYNEQF | TRBV4-2 | NA
ASAVEFNPQETQY | TRBV19 | NA
ASSGQVSNTEAF | TRBV9 | NA